The 27 T cell receptor beta chains given below trace back to one sample, sequenced in a study of blood T cell repertoires in COVID-19. Profiled with immunoSEQ multiplex PCR; TCRdb holds only in-frame clones, not every one. The sample lists 200,000 to 300,000 clones; 75% to 90% were seen once. Sequenced sample: peripheral blood. The receptors were sampled from a man in his 60s who had recovered from COVID-19.

The V call is TRBV11-2, the J call TRBJ2-6, with TRBD1 as a possible D gene (6 bases). The CDR3 contains 17 residues. Germline assignment: CDR1 SGHAT and CDR2 FQNNGV. V lost 6 bases and J lost 1, with 16 bases in between. CDR3 DNA: TGTGCCAGCAGTCGACAGGTCGTGGGGTCTGGGGCCAACGTCCTGACTTTC. Translated: CASSRQVVGSGANVLTF.

The chain couples TRBV5-6 to TRBJ1-5; D unresolved. The germline CDR1 and CDR2 sequences are SGHDT and YYEEEE. This CDR3 region has 14 residues. The V end was cut by 0 bases, the J end by 11 bases, with 15 bases between. CDR3 bases: TGTGCCAGCAGCTTGGGTCTGAGAAACCCGGCCCAGCATTTT. Protein sequence: CASSLGLRNPAQHF.

The chain employs TRBV12-3 or TRBV12-4 and TRBJ1-5; tentatively, D is TRBD1 (5 bases). The CDR3 extends over 13 amino acids. Trimming pared 6 bases from V and 5 bases from J, leaving 11 bases between. The CDR3 loop reads CASSKTADQPQHF. The DNA of the CDR3 is TGTGCCAGCAGCAAGACAGCCGATCAGCCCCAGCATTTT.

The chain links TRBV18 to TRBJ2-6, with D uncertain. The CDR3 sequence is 16 residues long. V dropped 5 bases and J dropped 1 base, with 12 bases sitting between them. Germline V gene lookup returns CDR1 KGHSH and CDR2 LQKENI. This CDR3 reads CASSGAVLSGANVLTF. CDR3 bases: TGTGCCAGCTCAGGAGCCGTCCTTTCTGGGGCCAACGTCCTGACTTTC.

The V gene is TRBV5-1, the J gene TRBJ2-2; a weak D match, TRBD1 (6 bases). CDR3 length: 16 residues. In germline, CDR1 is SGHRS, CDR2 YFSETQ. The germline V and J ends were trimmed by 6 bases and 4 bases, with 19 bases remaining between them. In DNA form, the CDR3 reads TGCGCCAGCAACCTGCTGGCAGGGGCACTCACCGGGGAGCTGTTTTTT. It yields the protein CASNLLAGALTGELFF.

The chain is built from TRBV10-3 and TRBJ2-7; 8 bases match TRBD2. The V gene's germline CDR1 is ENHRY and CDR2 SYGVKD. After removal of 10 bases from V and 5 bases from J, the junction contained 13 bases not matched to a gene. There are 14 residues in the CDR3. CDR3: CATAGRGAYDEQYV. For the CDR3, the DNA is TGTGCCACCGCCGGGCGGGGGGCGTACGACGAGCAGTACGTC.

The chain joins TRBV28 to TRBJ1-4; perhaps TRBD1 as D (5 bases). V was shortened by 2 bases and J by 7 bases, with 14 bases between the two germline ends. The CDR3 runs 15 residues. Looked up from germline, CDR1 is MDHEN and CDR2 is SYDVKM. The CDR3 sequence: CASSLMVPGGEKLFF. CDR3 nucleotide sequence: TGTGCCAGCAGTTTAATGGTCCCCGGGGGTGAAAAACTGTTTTTT.

The chain uses TRBV9 and TRBJ2-1, with 10 bases fitting TRBD2. The ends lost 4 bases at V and 4 bases at J; junction bases unmatched: 5. The CDR3 is 15 amino acids. Germline CDR1 SGDLS, CDR2 YYNGEE. This CDR3 reads CASSLSGGPYNEQFF. The CDR3 bases are TGTGCCAGCAGCCTTAGCGGGGGGCCTTACAATGAGCAGTTCTTC.

The chain combines TRBV27 with TRBJ2-7; 8 bases agree with TRBD1. The CDR3 contains 18 residues. Per the germline V gene, CDR1 is MNHEY and CDR2 is SMNVEV (reference sequence). The V gene end was trimmed by 3 bases and the J gene end by 2 bases; junction bases not matched to a gene: 15. DNA for the CDR3: TGTGCCAGCAGTTTTGATCCGGGACAGGTTTGGATTGCCTACGAGCAGTACTTC. Translated, it gives CASSFDPGQVWIAYEQYF.

The J gene is TRBJ2-7, the V gene TRBV5-6; TRBD2 is a possible D gene (5 bases). Germline-derived CDR1 and CDR2 are SGHDT and YYEEEE. The length of the CDR3 is 15 residues. V was shortened by 4 bases and J by 5 bases, with 19 bases between the two germline ends. Here the CDR3 reads CASSGRGGRLDEQYF. The CDR3, as DNA: TGTGCCAGCAGCGGCCGGGGTGGGCGTCTGGACGAGCAGTACTTC.

Notes on this clone: The sample contains more than one DNA sequence encoding this CDR3. The chain joins TRBV5-1 to TRBJ2-2; tentatively, D is TRBD1 (5 bases). Trimming removed 4 bases at V and 1 base at J, with 11 bases between. Germline assignment: CDR1 SGHRS and CDR2 YFSETQ. The CDR3 totals 15 residues. The CDR3 nucleotides read TGCGCCAGCAGCCTACAGGCAGGGAACACCGGGGAGCTGTTTTTT. Translation gives CASSLQAGNTGELFF.

The chain recombines TRBV28 with TRBJ1-5, with TRBD1 matching over 7 bases. With 5 bases clipped from V and 3 bases from J, the junction kept 4 bases outside the gene matches. Germline CDR1 is MDHEN and CDR2 is SYDVKM. The CDR3 has 14 residues. This CDR3 is CASSRTGVNQPQHF. DNA for the CDR3: TGTGCCAGCAGTCGGACAGGCGTCAATCAGCCCCAGCATTTT.

This chain uses TRBV18 with TRBJ2-3; 8 nucleotides line up with TRBD1. J lost 1 base, V lost 3 bases, and 3 bases had no gene match. This CDR3 comprises 15 residues. From germline, CDR1 is KGHSH and CDR2 LQKENI. Here the CDR3 reads CASSPQGAGTDTQYF. The CDR3 region has the DNA TGTGCCAGCTCACCCCAGGGGGCAGGCACAGATACGCAGTATTTT.

The chain carries TRBV7-2 and TRBJ1-1, with D maybe TRBD1 (6 bases). Germline V gene data show CDR1 as SGHTA and CDR2 as FQGNSA. This CDR3 region has 14 residues. V lost 2 bases and J lost 1, with 8 bases in between. CDR3 coding DNA: TGTGCCAGCAGCTTAACAGGGAAGAACACTGAAGCTTTCTTT. Its protein product is CASSLTGKNTEAFF.

The V and J genes are TRBV28 and TRBJ1-3, with D hard to call. The length of the CDR3 is 14 residues. Per the germline V gene, CDR1 is MDHEN and CDR2 is SYDVKM. V was trimmed by 6 bases and J by 8 bases, leaving 17 bases between them. This CDR3 reads CASRKDPGRYTIYF. CDR3 DNA: TGTGCCAGCAGAAAAGACCCGGGGAGATACACCATATATTTT.

This clone was found once. The chain joins TRBV5-1 to TRBJ2-1; tentatively, D is TRBD2 (7 bases). CDR3 length equals 16 residues. With 4 bases removed from V and 0 bases from J, the gap between germline ends came to 14 bases. Germline V gene data show CDR1 as SGHRS and CDR2 as YFSETQ. The DNA of the CDR3 is TGCGCCAGCAGCCCCTCGGGGGGCCACTCCTACAATGAGCAGTTCTTC. Translation gives CASSPSGGHSYNEQFF.

The rearrangement uses TRBV21-1 and TRBJ2-7; the table's D call, TRBD2, was not checked against the DNA. TRBV21-1 is a known pseudogene. This CDR3 contains 14 residues. The CDR3 DNA reads TGTGCCAGCACCCGAAGAGGGAGCAACTACGAGCAGTACGTC. It specifies CASTRRGSNYEQYV.

The gene calls are TRBV5-1 and TRBJ1-5, with D unclear. The V gene's germline CDR1 is SGHRS and CDR2 YFSETQ. V lost 0 bases, J lost 4 bases, and 8 bases lay in between. The CDR3 totals 14 residues. This chain's CDR3 is CASSLDSRNQPQHF. CDR3 in DNA: TGCGCCAGCAGCTTGGACAGCCGGAATCAGCCCCAGCATTTT.

The chain uses TRBV30 and TRBJ1-3; 7 nucleotides align to TRBD1. The germline V gene encodes CDR1 GTSNPN and CDR2 SVGIG (reference sequence). There are 15 residues in the CDR3. Germline trimming cut 3 bases from V and 4 bases from J; bases unmatched to any gene: 9. The CDR3 region is CAWRNTGARGNTIYF. The CDR3 region has the DNA TGTGCCTGGAGAAACACAGGGGCGCGAGGAAACACCATATATTTT.

The V and J genes are TRBV24-1 and TRBJ2-3; 12 bases agree with TRBD1. The CDR3 totals 19 residues. Germline CDR1 and CDR2: KGHDR and SFDVKD. Trimming removed 0 bases from V and 4 bases from J; junction bases left unmatched: 10. CDR3: CATSDLWDRGRKNPDTQYF. In DNA form, the CDR3 reads TGTGCCACCAGTGATTTGTGGGACAGGGGGCGCAAGAACCCAGATACGCAGTATTTT.

The V and J genes are TRBV4-2 and TRBJ1-5; D might be TRBD1 (5 bases). The CDR3 is made up of 15 amino acids. Germline lookup yields CDR1 LGHNA and CDR2 YNFKEQ. V was trimmed by 0 bases and J by 7 bases, leaving 13 bases between them. The CDR3 coding sequence is TGTGCCAGCAGCCAAGATCGAGGCAGGGCGCAGCCCCAGCATTTT. This gives the protein CASSQDRGRAQPQHF.

The chain recombines TRBV20-1 with TRBJ2-7; D is unresolved. V lost 3 bases and J 2 bases, leaving 14 bases between the germline ends. The CDR3 consists of 14 residues. Germline assignment: CDR1 DFQATT and CDR2 SNEGSKA (reference sequence). The CDR3 here is CSASAPLWPYEQYV. The CDR3 nucleotides read TGCAGTGCTAGTGCCCCCCTGTGGCCCTACGAGCAGTACGTC.

The V call is TRBV6-5, the J call TRBJ1-5; a possible D gene is TRBD1 (5 bases). The germline V and J ends were trimmed by 6 bases and 6 bases, with 9 bases remaining between them. The CDR3 contains 12 residues. Germline CDR1 is MNHEY and CDR2 is SVGAGI. Written as DNA, the CDR3 is TGTGCCAGCAGCTCCGGGGGTCAGCCCCAGCATTTT. Translation gives CASSSGGQPQHF.

This chain joins TRBV19 and TRBJ2-7, with a weak D call TRBD2 (6 bases). Trimming removed 5 bases at V and 5 bases at J, with 13 bases between. Per germline, CDR1 LNHDA and CDR2 SQIVND (reference sequence). The CDR3 consists of 13 residues. In DNA form, the CDR3 reads TGTGCCAGTAGTTCCCGACCGGGGGACGAGCAGTACGTC. This encodes CASSSRPGDEQYV.

V is TRBV27 and J is TRBJ1-2; the D gene is possibly TRBD1 (5 bases). Germline assignment: CDR1 MNHEY and CDR2 SMNVEV (reference sequence). CDR3 length: 12 residues. Trimming took off 5 bases at V and 4 bases at J, with 8 bases between the two ends. The CDR3 nucleotides read TGTGCCAGCAGTGCCACAGGCTATGGCTACACCTTC. This gives the protein CASSATGYGYTF.

This sequence joins TRBV2 and TRBJ1-1; D is undetermined. Germline lookup yields CDR1 SNHLY and CDR2 FYNNEI. With 1 base removed from V and 0 bases from J, the gap between germline ends came to 9 bases. The CDR3 has 15 amino acids. The CDR3 DNA reads as TGTGCCAGCAGTGAAGGCGGAGCAATGAACACTGAAGCTTTCTTT. Its protein product is CASSEGGAMNTEAFF. The whole variable domain, filled in from reference TRBV2 and TRBJ1-1, reads EPEVTQTPSHQVTQMGQEVILRCVPISNHLYFYWYRQILGQKVEFLVSFYNNEISEKSEIFDDQFSVERPDGSNFTLKIRSTKLEDSAMYFCASSEGGAMNTEAFFGQGTRLTVV.

V is TRBV7-9 and J is TRBJ1-6; 9 bases agree with TRBD1. CDR3 length: 16 amino acids. CDR1 and CDR2 (germline): SEHNR, FQNEAQ (reference sequence). V shed 5 bases, J shed 9 bases, and the junction held 11 bases outside the gene matches. CDR3 amino acids: CASSITPDRGGSPLHF. The CDR3 bases are TGTGCCAGCAGCATCACCCCGGACAGGGGTGGTTCACCCCTCCACTTT. Filled out from reference TRBV7-9 and TRBJ1-6, the complete variable domain reads DTGVSQNPRHKITKRGQNVTFRCDPISEHNRLYWYRQTLGQGPEFLTYFQNEAQLEKSRLLSDRFSAERPKGSFSTLEIQRTEQGDSAMYLCASSITPDRGGSPLHFGNGTRLTVT.